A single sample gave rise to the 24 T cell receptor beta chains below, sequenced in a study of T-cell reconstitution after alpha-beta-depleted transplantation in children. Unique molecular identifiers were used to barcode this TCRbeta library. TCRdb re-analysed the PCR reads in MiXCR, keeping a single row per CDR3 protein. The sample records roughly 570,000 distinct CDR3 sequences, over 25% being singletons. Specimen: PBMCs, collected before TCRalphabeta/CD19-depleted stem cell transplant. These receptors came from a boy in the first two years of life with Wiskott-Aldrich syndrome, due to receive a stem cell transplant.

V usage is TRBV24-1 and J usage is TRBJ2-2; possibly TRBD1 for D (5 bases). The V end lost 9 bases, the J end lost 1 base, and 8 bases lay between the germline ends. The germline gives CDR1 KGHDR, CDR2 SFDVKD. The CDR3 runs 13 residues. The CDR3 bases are TGTGCCACCCTTCAGGGGAACACCGGGGAGCTGTTTTTT. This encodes CATLQGNTGELFF.

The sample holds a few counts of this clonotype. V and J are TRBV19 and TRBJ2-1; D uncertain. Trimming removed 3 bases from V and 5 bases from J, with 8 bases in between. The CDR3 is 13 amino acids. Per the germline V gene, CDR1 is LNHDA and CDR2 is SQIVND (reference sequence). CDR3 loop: CASSIPLHNEQFF. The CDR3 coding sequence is TGTGCCAGTAGTATCCCCCTTCACAATGAGCAGTTCTTC.

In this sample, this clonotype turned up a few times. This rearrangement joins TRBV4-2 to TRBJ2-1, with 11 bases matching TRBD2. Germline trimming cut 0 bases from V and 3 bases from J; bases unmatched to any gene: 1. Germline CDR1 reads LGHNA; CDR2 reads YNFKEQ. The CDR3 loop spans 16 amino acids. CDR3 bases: TGTGCCAGCAGCCAAGAGGGACTAGCGGACTACAATGAGCAGTTCTTC. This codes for CASSQEGLADYNEQFF.

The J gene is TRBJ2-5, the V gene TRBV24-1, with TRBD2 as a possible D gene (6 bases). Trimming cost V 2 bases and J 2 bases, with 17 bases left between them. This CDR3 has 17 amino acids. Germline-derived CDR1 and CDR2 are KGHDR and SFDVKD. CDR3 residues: CATSDSKDYINQETQYF. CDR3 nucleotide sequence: TGTGCCACCAGTGATTCAAAGGACTATATAAATCAAGAGACCCAGTACTTC.

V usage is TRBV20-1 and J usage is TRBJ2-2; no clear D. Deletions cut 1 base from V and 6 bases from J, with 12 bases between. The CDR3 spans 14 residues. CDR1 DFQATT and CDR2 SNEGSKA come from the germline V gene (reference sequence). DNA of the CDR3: TGCAGTGCTAGAGTGCGAGTAGGCTCCGGGGAGCTGTTTTTT. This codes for CSARVRVGSGELFF.

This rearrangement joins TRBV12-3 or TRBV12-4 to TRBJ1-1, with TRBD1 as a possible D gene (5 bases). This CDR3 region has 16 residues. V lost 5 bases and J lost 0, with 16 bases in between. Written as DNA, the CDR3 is TGTGCCAGCAGTATGTGGGGAGGGGCGGTGAACACTGAAGCTTTCTTT. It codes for CASSMWGGAVNTEAFF.

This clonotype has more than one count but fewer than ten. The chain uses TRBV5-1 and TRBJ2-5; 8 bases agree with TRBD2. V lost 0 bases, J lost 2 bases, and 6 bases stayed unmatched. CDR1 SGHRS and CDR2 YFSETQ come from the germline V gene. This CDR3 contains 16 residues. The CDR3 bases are TGCGCCAGCAGCTTGGGGATAGCGGGGAAACAAGAGACCCAGTACTTC. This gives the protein CASSLGIAGKQETQYF.

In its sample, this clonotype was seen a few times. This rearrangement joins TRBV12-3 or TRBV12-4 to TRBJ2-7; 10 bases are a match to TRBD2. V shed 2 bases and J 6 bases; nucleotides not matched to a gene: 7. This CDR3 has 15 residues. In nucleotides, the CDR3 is TGTGCCAGCAGTTTAATTAGCGGGAGGACAGGCGAGCAGTACTTC. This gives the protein CASSLISGRTGEQYF.

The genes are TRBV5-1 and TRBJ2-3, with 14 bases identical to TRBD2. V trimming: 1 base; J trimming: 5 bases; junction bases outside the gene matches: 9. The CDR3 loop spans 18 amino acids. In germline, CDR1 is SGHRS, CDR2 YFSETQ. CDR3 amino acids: CASSLTPGLAGGGDTQYF. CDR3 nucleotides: TGCGCCAGCAGCTTGACCCCTGGACTAGCGGGAGGCGGAGATACGCAGTATTTT.

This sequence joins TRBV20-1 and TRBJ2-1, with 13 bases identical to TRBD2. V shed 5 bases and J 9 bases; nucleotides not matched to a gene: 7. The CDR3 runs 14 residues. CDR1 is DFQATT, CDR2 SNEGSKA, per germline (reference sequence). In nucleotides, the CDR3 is TGCAGTGCTGGACTAGCGGGAGATTGGGGTGAGCAGTTCTTC. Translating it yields CSAGLAGDWGEQFF.

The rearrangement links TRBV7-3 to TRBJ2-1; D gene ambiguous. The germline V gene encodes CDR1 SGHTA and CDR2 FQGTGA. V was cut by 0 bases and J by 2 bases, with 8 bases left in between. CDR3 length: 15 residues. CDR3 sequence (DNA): TGTGCCAGCAGCTTAACGGCTGGAACCTACAATGAGCAGTTCTTC. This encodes CASSLTAGTYNEQFF.

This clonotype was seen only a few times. The CDR3, as DNA: TGCGCCAGCAGCTTCTCCCCGACAGGCGGAGCCACAGATACGCAGTATTTT. It yields the protein CASSFSPTGGATDTQYF. The rearrangement joins TRBV5-1 to TRBJ2-3; weak D call: TRBD1 (6 bases). Germline lookup yields CDR1 SGHRS and CDR2 YFSETQ. The CDR3 contains 17 residues. V lost 2 bases, J lost 2 bases, and 18 bases lay in between.

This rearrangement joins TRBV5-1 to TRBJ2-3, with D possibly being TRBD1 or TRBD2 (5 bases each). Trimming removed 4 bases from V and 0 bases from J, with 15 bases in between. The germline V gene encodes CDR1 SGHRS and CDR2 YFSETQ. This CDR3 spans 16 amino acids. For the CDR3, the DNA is TGCGCCAGCAGCCCTGGGGGACCTAGGAGCACAGATACGCAGTATTTT. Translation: CASSPGGPRSTDTQYF.

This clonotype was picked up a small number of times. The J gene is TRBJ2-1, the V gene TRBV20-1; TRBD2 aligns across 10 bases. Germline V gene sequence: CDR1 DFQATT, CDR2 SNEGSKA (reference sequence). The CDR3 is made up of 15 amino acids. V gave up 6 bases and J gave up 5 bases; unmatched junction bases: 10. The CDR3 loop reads CSAQLAGRQDNEQFF. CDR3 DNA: TGCAGTGCCCAACTAGCGGGACGTCAGGACAATGAGCAGTTCTTC.

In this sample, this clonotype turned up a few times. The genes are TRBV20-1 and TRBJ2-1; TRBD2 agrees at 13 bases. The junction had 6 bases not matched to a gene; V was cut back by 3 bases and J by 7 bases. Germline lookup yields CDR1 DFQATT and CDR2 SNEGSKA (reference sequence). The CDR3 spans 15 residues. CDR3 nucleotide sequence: TGCAGTGCTAGCCTACTAGCGGGAGGGCTGAATGAGCAGTTCTTC. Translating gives CSASLLAGGLNEQFF.

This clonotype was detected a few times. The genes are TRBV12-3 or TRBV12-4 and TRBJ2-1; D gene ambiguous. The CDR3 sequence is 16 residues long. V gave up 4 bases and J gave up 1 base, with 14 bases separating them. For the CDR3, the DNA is TGTGCCAGCAGTTCCAGACCCCCTCAATCCTACAATGAGCAGTTCTTC. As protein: CASSSRPPQSYNEQFF.

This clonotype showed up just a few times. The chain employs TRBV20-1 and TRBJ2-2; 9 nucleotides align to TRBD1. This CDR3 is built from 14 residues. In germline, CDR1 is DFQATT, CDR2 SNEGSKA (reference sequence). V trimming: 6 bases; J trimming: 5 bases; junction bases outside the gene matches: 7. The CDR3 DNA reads TGCAGTGCCCCGGACAGGGGAGAAACCGGGGAGCTGTTTTTT. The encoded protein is CSAPDRGETGELFF.

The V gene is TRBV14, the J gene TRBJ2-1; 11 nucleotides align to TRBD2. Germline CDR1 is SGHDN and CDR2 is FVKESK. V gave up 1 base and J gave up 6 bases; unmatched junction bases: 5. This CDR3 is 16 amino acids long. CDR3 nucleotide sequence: TGTGCCAGCAGCCAAGTAGCGGGAGGGCGTCGCAATGAGCAGTTCTTC. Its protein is CASSQVAGGRRNEQFF.

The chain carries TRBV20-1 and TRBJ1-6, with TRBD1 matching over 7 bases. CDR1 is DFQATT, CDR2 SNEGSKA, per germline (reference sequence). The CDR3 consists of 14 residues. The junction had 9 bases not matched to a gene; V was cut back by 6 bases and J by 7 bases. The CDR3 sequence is CSASLGTANSPLHF. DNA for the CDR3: TGCAGTGCCAGCCTGGGGACAGCCAATTCACCCCTCCACTTT.

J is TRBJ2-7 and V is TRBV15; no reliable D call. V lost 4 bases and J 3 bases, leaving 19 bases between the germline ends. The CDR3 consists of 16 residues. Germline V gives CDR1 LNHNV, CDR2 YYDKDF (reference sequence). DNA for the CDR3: TGTGCCACCAGCAAAGGGTCGACTCCGTGGGACTACGAGCAGTACTTC. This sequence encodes CATSKGSTPWDYEQYF.

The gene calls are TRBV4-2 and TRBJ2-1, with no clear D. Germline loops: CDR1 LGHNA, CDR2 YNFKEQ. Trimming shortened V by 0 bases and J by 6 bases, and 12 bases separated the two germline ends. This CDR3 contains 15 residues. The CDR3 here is CASSQDSALGNEQFF. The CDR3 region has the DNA TGTGCCAGCAGCCAAGATTCCGCCCTTGGCAATGAGCAGTTCTTC.

The CDR3: CATGKEAGGADTQYF. For the CDR3, the DNA is TGTGCCACCGGTAAAGAAGCGGGAGGGGCAGATACGCAGTATTTT. V is TRBV2 and J is TRBJ2-3, with 10 bases fitting TRBD2. The CDR3 covers 15 residues. V lost 10 bases and J lost 4; bases outside the gene matches: 11. In germline, CDR1 is SNHLY, CDR2 FYNNEI.

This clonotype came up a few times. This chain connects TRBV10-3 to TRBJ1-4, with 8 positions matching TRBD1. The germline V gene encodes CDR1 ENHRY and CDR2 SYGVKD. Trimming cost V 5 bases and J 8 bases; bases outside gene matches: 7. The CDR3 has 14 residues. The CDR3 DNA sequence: TGTGCCATCAGTCCTACAGGGGGTCAGGAAAAACTGTTTTTT. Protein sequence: CAISPTGGQEKLFF.

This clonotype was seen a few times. The CDR3 loop reads CAISESRVSGRSYEQYF. In DNA form, the CDR3 reads TGTGCCATCAGTGAGTCGAGAGTTAGCGGGAGGTCCTACGAGCAGTACTTC. The V and J genes are TRBV10-3 and TRBJ2-7; the match to TRBD2 covers 10 bases. The CDR3 is 17 residues long. The germline gives CDR1 ENHRY, CDR2 SYGVKD. Losses at the gene ends were 0 bases for V and 1 base for J; bases not matched to a gene: 6.